A selection of T cell receptor beta chains follows, all from one sample in a study of blood T cell repertoires in COVID-19. TCRdb keeps only in-frame clones here, not all; method: immunoSEQ multiplex PCR. The repertoire holds 280,000 or so clones, with approximately 85% as singletons. The sequencing sample was made of PBMCs or T cells enriched from blood (not recorded which). Receptor source: a man under 40 who had recovered from COVID-19. The CDR3 runs from the conserved cysteine through the conserved F or W. A D gene is named only where the DNA matches it firmly. Expanded clones get a size class; other rows say once, few or many, or leave the size out.

V: TRBV2; D: NA; J: TRBJ1-6; length: 16; size: NA; CDR3: CASSETIWQGGSPLHF; DNA: TGTGCCAGCAGTGAAACTATATGGCAGGGTGGTTCACCCCTCCACTTT
V: TRBV7-3; D: NA; J: TRBJ2-1; length: 15; size: NA; CDR3: CASSLMYGDYNEQFF; DNA: TGTGCCAGCAGCTTAATGTACGGGGATTACAATGAGCAGTTCTTC
V: TRBV3-1/TRBV3-2; D: TRBD1; J: TRBJ1-2; length: 13; size: NA; CDR3: CASSLTGVGGYTF; DNA: TGTGCCAGCAGCCTTACAGGGGTAGGGGGCTACACCTTC
V: TRBV23-1; D: NA; J: TRBJ2-5; length: 15; size: NA; CDR3: CASSPRGAAQETQYF; DNA: TGCGCCAGCAGCCCCCGGGGGGCAGCCCAAGAGACCCAGTACTTC
V: TRBV2; D: TRBD2; J: TRBJ2-1; length: 15; size: medium-sized; CDR3: CASSEGLNSYNEQFF; DNA: TGTGCCAGCAGTGAGGGACTAAACTCCTACAATGAGCAGTTCTTC
V: TRBV10-3; D: NA; J: TRBJ1-1; length: 14; size: NA; CDR3: CASAGRGSNTEAFF; DNA: TGTGCCTCCGCGGGAAGGGGTTCGAACACTGAAGCTTTCTTT
V: TRBV5-1; D: TRBD2; J: TRBJ2-7; length: 14; size: few; CDR3: CARSLAGGAYEQYF; DNA: TGCGCCCGCAGCTTGGCGGGGGGGGCCTACGAGCAGTACTTC
V: TRBV27; D: NA; J: TRBJ1-1; length: 15; size: NA; CDR3: CASSLEAVRNTEAFF; DNA: TGTGCCAGCAGTTTAGAAGCGGTACGGAACACTGAAGCTTTCTTT
V: TRBV9; D: TRBD2; J: TRBJ2-1; length: 14; size: NA; CDR3: CASTPSGGHVEQFF; DNA: TGTGCCAGCACCCCTAGCGGGGGTCACGTTGAGCAGTTCTTC
V: TRBV12-3/TRBV12-4; D: NA; J: TRBJ2-2; length: 12; size: NA; CDR3: CASSSRVGELFF; DNA: TGTGCCAGCAGTTCCAGGGTCGGGGAGCTGTTTTTT